This paragraph reports one T cell receptor (beta chain). The germline CDR1 and CDR2 sequences are SGHTS and YDEGEE. The CDR3 length is 14 residues. V gave up 4 bases and J gave up 3 bases; unmatched junction bases: 5. The data originate from a study of blood T cell repertoires in COVID-19. TCRdb's copy holds only in-frame clones and misses some; the assay was immunoSEQ multiplex PCR. This table has 160,000 or so clones, around 84% appearing once. The sequenced material came from peripheral blood. The receptor was derived from a man aged 40-49 years with acute or convalescent COVID-19. The chain employs TRBV5-8 and TRBJ2-7; 9 bases agree with TRBD1. The CDR3 sequence: CASSRTGVFYEQYF. CDR3 coding DNA: TGTGCCAGCAGCCGGACAGGGGTCTTCTACGAGCAGTACTTC.